The rows below give T cell receptor beta chains drawn from one sample of a study of cytomegalovirus exposure and HLA in healthy donors. Here immunoSEQ multiplex PCR was the method, and the copy in TCRdb shows in-frame clones only, minus some. The top ten clones hold about 3% of a sample with under 55,000 clones, approximately 70% of them seen once. The specimen was PBMCs. The receptors were gathered from a man between 18 and 29 years old in good health and CMV-seronegative. The CDR3 runs from the conserved cysteine through the conserved F or W. D genes are given only for firm matches. Rows may omit the clone size; those that give it use once, few, many or a size class.

d_call,cdr3_length,v_call,clone_size,j_call,cdr3_nt,cdr3_aa
.,15,TRBV14,.,TRBJ2-1,TGTGCCAGCAGCCAAGGGTTTAGCGGATACAATGAGCAGTTCTTC,CASSQGFSGYNEQFF
.,15,TRBV11-2,.,TRBJ1-4,TGTGCCAGCAGCTTCACGAGCACAACTAATGAAAAACTGTTTTTT,CASSFTSTTNEKLFF
.,12,TRBV29-1,.,TRBJ1-4,TGCAGCGTTAGGGATCGGGGTGAAAAACTGTTTTTT,CSVRDRGEKLFF
.,15,TRBV7-9,.,TRBJ1-4,TGTGCCAGCAGCTTTTGGACAGCGGCTAATGAAAAACTGTTTTTT,CASSFWTAANEKLFF
.,15,TRBV11-2,.,TRBJ2-7,TGTGCCAGCAGCCCCGAGGTATCCCCCAACTACGAGCAGTACTTC,CASSPEVSPNYEQYF
.,15,TRBV7-8,.,TRBJ1-4,TGTGCCAGCAGCTTGGCAACAGGGTTAGGAGAAAAACTGTTTTTT,CASSLATGLGEKLFF
TRBD2,14,TRBV11-2,.,TRBJ2-5,TGTGCCAGCGGAGAGGTCGGCGGGAGAGGGACCCAGTACTTC,CASGEVGGRGTQYF
.,13,TRBV30,.,TRBJ1-5,TGTGCCTGGAGTGTACAGGATTATCAGCCCCAGCATTTT,CAWSVQDYQPQHF
TRBD1,14,TRBV2,few,TRBJ2-1,TGTGCCAGCGGCCGGGACAGGGCCTACAATGAGCAGTTCTTC,CASGRDRAYNEQFF
TRBD1,14,TRBV6-5,.,TRBJ2-7,TGTGCCAGCAGTAAGGACAGGGCGACCTACGAGCAGTACTTC,CASSKDRATYEQYF
TRBD1,12,TRBV28,.,TRBJ1-1,TGTGCCAGCACCCTAGGGACAGCTAACGCTTTCTTT,CASTLGTANAFF
.,14,TRBV25-1,.,TRBJ2-2,TGTGCCAGCAGTGAATATCGGGACACCGGGGAGCTGTTTTTT,CASSEYRDTGELFF
.,15,TRBV28,.,TRBJ1-5,TGTGCCAGCAGGATCGGGCCGGGACACAATCAGCCCCAGCATTTT,CASRIGPGHNQPQHF
TRBD1,14,TRBV11-3,few,TRBJ1-5,TGTGCCAGCAGCTCCCACAGGGGTATGGGGCCCCAGCATTTT,CASSSHRGMGPQHF
.,11,TRBV28,.,TRBJ2-7,TGTGCCAGCAGTTACAGGGTCCAGCAGTACTTC,CASSYRVQQYF
TRBD1,15,TRBV14,once,TRBJ2-3,TGTGCCAGCAGCCAACGGACAGGGGGCGCGGATACGCAGTATTTT,CASSQRTGGADTQYF
.,15,TRBV10-1,.,TRBJ2-6,TGCGCCAGCAGTGAAACAGGCTCTGGGGCCAACGTCCTGACTTTC,CASSETGSGANVLTF
TRBD2,15,TRBV6-5,.,TRBJ2-3,TGTGCCAGCAGGGGGACTAGCGGTAGCACAGATACGCAGTATTTT,CASRGTSGSTDTQYF
.,13,TRBV6-1,.,TRBJ2-5,TGTGCCAGCAGGCGGTTCTCGCAAGAGACCCAGTACTTC,CASRRFSQETQYF
TRBD1,15,TRBV6-5,few,TRBJ1-5,TGTGCCAGCAGCCTAGACAGGGCGAGCAATCAGCCCCAGCATTTT,CASSLDRASNQPQHF
.,16,TRBV28,.,TRBJ1-4,TGTGCCAGCAGTTTCCCCGTGACAGCAACTAATGAAAAACTGTTTTTT,CASSFPVTATNEKLFF
.,14,TRBV4-3,.,TRBJ1-1,TGCGCCAGCAGCCAAGATCAGATGAACACTGAAGCTTTCTTT,CASSQDQMNTEAFF
TRBD1,15,TRBV28,.,TRBJ1-4,TGTGCCAGCAGTTCGACAGGGGGGCTTTGGGAAAAACTGTTTTTT,CASSSTGGLWEKLFF
.,15,TRBV6-4,medium-sized,TRBJ2-2,TGTGCCAGCAGTTTGGAGGCGGGGAACACCGGGGAGCTGTTTTTT,CASSLEAGNTGELFF
TRBD1,16,TRBV11-2,.,TRBJ1-1,TGTGCCAGCAGCTTAGACCTGGACAGGACGAACACTGAAGCTTTCTTT,CASSLDLDRTNTEAFF
.,18,TRBV4-2,once,TRBJ1-2,TGTGCCAGCAGCCAAGATTGGGACCGACCTACAGGGTCGGATGGCTACACCTTC,CASSQDWDRPTGSDGYTF
TRBD1,13,TRBV6-5,.,TRBJ2-7,TGTGCCAGCAGCCCACAGGGGACCTACGAGCAGTACTTC,CASSPQGTYEQYF
.,14,TRBV5-4,.,TRBJ2-2,TGTGCCAGCAGCTTCGATAGCGGTCTCGGGGAGCTGTTTTTT,CASSFDSGLGELFF
TRBD1,13,TRBV6-5,.,TRBJ2-7,TGTGCCAGCAGATCGACAGGGCAATACGAGCAGTACTTC,CASRSTGQYEQYF
.,15,TRBV6-5,.,TRBJ1-2,TGTGCCAGCAGCCGATCCTCGATAGATAGCTATGGCTACACCTTC,CASSRSSIDSYGYTF
TRBD2,18,TRBV6-7,few,TRBJ2-1,TGTGCCAGCAGTTACCCCAGTTTAGCGGGAGAGCGGGGCAATGAGCAGTTCTTC,CASSYPSLAGERGNEQFF
.,14,TRBV29-1,.,TRBJ1-1,TGCAGCGTTGAGGTGTGGGGCATGAACACTGAAGCTTTCTTT,CSVEVWGMNTEAFF
TRBD1,13,TRBV15,.,TRBJ2-3,TGTGCCACCAGCCCAGACAGGGCAGATACGCAGTATTTT,CATSPDRADTQYF
TRBD1,11,TRBV7-3,.,TRBJ2-1,TGTGCCAGCAGCTTAGACAGGGGCATGTTCTTC,CASSLDRGMFF
TRBD2,13,TRBV13,few,TRBJ2-3,TGTGCCAGCAGCACTAGGCTAGCGGAAGCGCAGTATTTT,CASSTRLAEAQYF
TRBD2,16,TRBV4-3,.,TRBJ2-1,TGCGCCAGCAGCCTAGGACTAGCGGGAGGAAACAATGAGCAGTTCTTC,CASSLGLAGGNNEQFF
.,15,TRBV6-5,.,TRBJ1-1,TGTGCCAGCAGGAGGACAGAGGACGTAAACACTGAAGCTTTCTTT,CASRRTEDVNTEAFF
.,15,TRBV11-2,.,TRBJ1-4,TGTGCCAGCAGCTTAGGAGGACCAGCGGCTGAAAAACTGTTTTTT,CASSLGGPAAEKLFF
.,13,TRBV6-4,few,TRBJ2-1,TGTGCCAGCAGTTTTTACGAGGACAATGAGCAGTTCTTC,CASSFYEDNEQFF
.,17,TRBV18,.,TRBJ1-4,TGTGCCAGCTCACCAAGTCTCGAGCGTAGATCGGGTGAAAAACTGTTTTTT,CASSPSLERRSGEKLFF
.,15,TRBV4-3,.,TRBJ2-1,TGCGCCAGCAGCCAACGAGGGGGGGCAGGCAATGAGCAGTTCTTC,CASSQRGGAGNEQFF
.,15,TRBV28,few,TRBJ2-1,TGTGCCAGCAGTTTTCTGCGGGGAATCTACAATGAGCAGTTCTTC,CASSFLRGIYNEQFF
TRBD2,15,TRBV10-2,.,TRBJ2-7,TGCGCCAGCAGTATGCCGGGACTACCAACATACGAGCAGTACTTC,CASSMPGLPTYEQYF
.,16,TRBV4-1,.,TRBJ2-7,TGCGCCAGCAGCCAAGTCGAGGGAATTTCTTGGGCCGAGCAGTACTTC,CASSQVEGISWAEQYF
.,14,TRBV19,.,TRBJ2-2,TGTGCCGCTCGATCAACAGTAACGATCGGGGAGCTGTTTTTT,CAARSTVTIGELFF